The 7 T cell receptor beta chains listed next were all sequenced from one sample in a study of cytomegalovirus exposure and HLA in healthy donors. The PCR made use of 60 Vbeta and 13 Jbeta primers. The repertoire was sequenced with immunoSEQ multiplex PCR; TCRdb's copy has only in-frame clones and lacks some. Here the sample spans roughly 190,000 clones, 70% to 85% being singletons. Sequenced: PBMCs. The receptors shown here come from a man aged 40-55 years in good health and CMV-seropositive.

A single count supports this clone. CDR3 amino acids: CASSRDRANSPLHF. CDR3 DNA sequence: TGTGCCAGCAGCCGGGACAGGGCTAATTCACCCCTCCACTTT. The V gene is TRBV6-4, the J gene TRBJ1-6; the match to TRBD1 covers 9 bases. CDR1 is MRHNA and CDR2 is SNTAGT in the germline V gene. V gave up 6 bases and J gave up 6 bases; unmatched junction bases: 3. CDR3 length: 14 amino acids.

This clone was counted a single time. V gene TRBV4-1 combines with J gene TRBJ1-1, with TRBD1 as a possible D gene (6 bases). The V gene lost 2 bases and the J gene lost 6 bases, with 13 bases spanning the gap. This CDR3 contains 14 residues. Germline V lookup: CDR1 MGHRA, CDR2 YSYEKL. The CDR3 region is CASSQPRGAPEAFF. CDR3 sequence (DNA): TGCGCCAGCAGCCAACCCCGGGGGGCTCCTGAAGCTTTCTTT.

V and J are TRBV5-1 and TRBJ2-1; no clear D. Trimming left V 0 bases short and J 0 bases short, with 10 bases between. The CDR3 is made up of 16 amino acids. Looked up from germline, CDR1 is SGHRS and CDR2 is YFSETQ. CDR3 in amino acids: CASSLVAELSYNEQFF. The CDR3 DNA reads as TGCGCCAGCAGCTTGGTAGCCGAACTCTCCTACAATGAGCAGTTCTTC.

The CDR3 loop reads CASSYYMGQTYEQYF. CDR3 DNA sequence: TGTGCCAGCAGTTACTATATGGGACAGACCTACGAGCAGTACTTC. The chain links TRBV6-6 to TRBJ2-7; the match to TRBD1 covers 7 bases. Per germline, CDR1 MNHNY and CDR2 SVGAGI (reference sequence). With V trimmed by 1 base and J by 2 bases, 5 bases remained unmatched. This CDR3 is built from 15 residues.

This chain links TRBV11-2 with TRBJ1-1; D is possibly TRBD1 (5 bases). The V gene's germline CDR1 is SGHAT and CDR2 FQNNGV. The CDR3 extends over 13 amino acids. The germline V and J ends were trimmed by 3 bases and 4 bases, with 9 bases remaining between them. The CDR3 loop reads CASSFPGRTEAFF. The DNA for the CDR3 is TGTGCCAGCAGCTTTCCAGGGCGCACTGAAGCTTTCTTT.

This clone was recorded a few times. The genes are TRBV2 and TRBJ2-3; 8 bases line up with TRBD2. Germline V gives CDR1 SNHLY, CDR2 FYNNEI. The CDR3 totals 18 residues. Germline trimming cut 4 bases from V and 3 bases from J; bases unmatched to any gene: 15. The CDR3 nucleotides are TGTGCCAGCAGTGGCTTCTCGGGAGGGACGCTAAGTACAGATACGCAGTATTTT. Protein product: CASSGFSGGTLSTDTQYF.

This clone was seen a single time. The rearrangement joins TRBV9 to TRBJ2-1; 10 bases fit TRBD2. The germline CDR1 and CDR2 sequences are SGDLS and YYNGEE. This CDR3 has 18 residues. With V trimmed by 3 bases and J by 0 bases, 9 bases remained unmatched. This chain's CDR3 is CASSASRSGGGSYNEQFF. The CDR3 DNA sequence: TGTGCCAGCAGCGCTAGTCGAAGCGGGGGGGGCTCCTACAATGAGCAGTTCTTC.